These T cell receptor beta chains were read from a single sample in a study of CD8+CD57+ T cells in acquired aplastic anemia. TCRdb fed the reads into MiXCR, producing one record per CDR3 protein. The sample holds hundreds of thousands of distinct CDR3 sequences; about a third are singletons and the top ten take about 0.8%. The sequenced sample consisted of sorted CD4+, CD8+, or CD8+CD57+ T cells (not recorded which) from PBMCs. The origin of the receptors is a human donor with aplastic anemia. Both conserved end residues are part of each CDR3. Each record gives: J gene, CDR3 length, clone size, V gene, D gene, CDR3 protein, CDR3 DNA. D genes are given only for firm matches. Some rows mark clone size as missing; the rest say once, few, many or name a class of expanded clone.

TRBJ2-6 17 many TRBV11-2 TRBD1 CASSLGTGTAGANVLTF TGTGCCAGCAGCTTAGGGACCGGGACAGCTGGGGCCAACGTCCTGACTTTC
TRBJ1-2 15 - TRBV20-1 - CSARDVRVSSDGYTF TGCAGTGCTAGGGATGTACGCGTTAGTTCAGATGGCTACACCTTC
TRBJ1-2 13 - TRBV12-3/TRBV12-4 - CASSFGLGYGYAF TGTGCCAGCAGTTTTGGACTCGGCTATGGCTACGCCTTC
TRBJ1-5 13 few TRBV6-2/TRBV6-3 - CASSYWEEQPQHF TGTGCCAGCAGTTACTGGGAAGAGCAGCCCCAGCATTTT
TRBJ1-1 14 few TRBV9 - CASSVSGGPTEAFF TGTGCCAGCAGCGTATCGGGGGGGCCCACTGAAGCTTTCTTT
TRBJ1-5 13 - TRBV6-2/TRBV6-3 - CASSYGRAQPQHF TGTGCCAGCAGTTACGGCAGGGCTCAGCCCCAGCATTTT
TRBJ2-1 14 many TRBV7-2 TRBD2 CASSLGGGYNEQFF TGTGCCAGCAGCTTAGGCGGGGGGTACAATGAGCAGTTCTTC
TRBJ2-7 16 many TRBV7-8 - CACRGKSGEPSYEQYF TGTGCGTGCAGAGGAAAAAGTGGGGAGCCCTCCTACGAGCAGTACTTC
TRBJ1-5 15 many TRBV19 - CASSLSGTSDQPQHF TGTGCCAGTAGTCTTTCCGGGACATCTGATCAGCCCCAGCATTTT
TRBJ2-3 14 few TRBV12-3/TRBV12-4 - CTSSPSGTGDTQYF TGTACCAGCAGTCCCTCAGGAACAGGGGATACGCAGTATTTT
TRBJ1-2 9 many TRBV11-3 - CARGGCYTF TGTGCCAGGGGGGGGTGTTACACCTTC
TRBJ1-1 15 - TRBV25-1 - CASSRAGGMNTEAFF TGTGCCAGCAGTAGGGCCGGGGGCATGAACACTGAAGCTTTCTTT
TRBJ2-7 17 - TRBV11-2 TRBD2 CASSLVTTSLSTYEQYF TGTGCCAGCAGCTTAGTCACGACTAGCCTCTCTACCTACGAGCAGTACTTC
TRBJ1-2 12 - TRBV29-1 - CSVDQGDYGYTF TGCAGCGTTGACCAGGGAGACTATGGCTACACCTTC
TRBJ1-3 15 many TRBV7-2 TRBD1 CASSAQTGAGNTIYF TGTGCCAGCAGCGCCCAGACAGGGGCTGGAAACACCATATATTTT
TRBJ1-6 12 - TRBV10-3 - CAISPPFSPLHF TGTGCCATCAGCCCCCCTTTTTCACCCCTCCACTTT
TRBJ1-2 13 many TRBV15 - CATSRDLQNGYTF TGTGCCACCAGCAGAGATTTACAGAATGGCTACACCTTC
TRBJ1-2 16 - TRBV10-3 TRBD1 CAISEIGDRDGGLVTF TGTGCCATCAGTGAAATCGGGGACAGGGACGGGGGCTTGGTCACCTTC
TRBJ2-7 11 many TRBV19 - CASKEGSKQYF TGTGCCAGTAAAGAAGGGTCCAAGCAGTACTTC
TRBJ1-2 13 - TRBV20-1 - CSARLQGPNGYTF TGCAGTGCTAGACTTCAGGGGCCGAATGGCTACACCTTC
TRBJ2-5 14 - TRBV10-2 TRBD2 CASSEAGGQETQYF TGCGCCAGCAGTGAAGCGGGGGGCCAAGAGACCCAGTACTTC
TRBJ2-7 16 many TRBV11-1 - CASSLKKNRGLYEQYF TGTGCCAGCAGCTTAAAGAAGAACCGAGGACTCTACGAGCAGTACTTC
TRBJ2-2 18 - TRBV5-4 TRBD2 CASSLWGTSGANTGELFF TGTGCCAGCAGCTTGTGGGGGACTAGCGGGGCAAACACCGGGGAGCTGTTTTTT
TRBJ2-1 18 - TRBV2 TRBD2 CASSDSLAGGPKFNEQFF TGTGCCAGCAGTGATTCTCTAGCGGGAGGGCCGAAGTTTAATGAGCAGTTCTTC
TRBJ1-2 14 - TRBV19 - CASTIVGETYGYTF TGTGCCAGTACTATTGTGGGGGAGACCTATGGCTACACCTTC
TRBJ2-3 15 - TRBV11-1 TRBD2 CASSLGRLAGDTQYF TGTGCCAGCAGCTTAGGCAGACTAGCGGGGGATACGCAGTATTTT
TRBJ2-1 12 few TRBV5-1 - CASSLDNDEQFF TGCGCCAGCAGCTTGGATAACGATGAGCAGTTCTTC
TRBJ1-2 15 - TRBV2 - CASTGTYGLTDGYTF TGTGCCAGCACCGGAACCTACGGACTGACGGATGGCTACACCTTC
TRBJ2-7 16 - TRBV2 - CPSSYFVWDGRYEQYF TGTCCCAGCAGTTACTTTGTCTGGGACGGACGCTACGAGCAGTACTTC
TRBJ2-1 13 - TRBV12-3/TRBV12-4 - CASSLGLQYEQFF TGTGCCAGCAGTCTCGGGCTTCAATATGAGCAGTTCTTC
TRBJ1-1 15 many TRBV25-1 - CASTPGGRRTMGAFF TGTGCCAGCACCCCAGGAGGACGTCGAACCATGGGAGCTTTCTTT
TRBJ2-7 14 many TRBV4-3 TRBD2 CASSQRRDYYEQYF TGCGCCAGCAGCCAACGTCGGGACTACTACGAGCAGTACTTC
TRBJ1-6 16 - TRBV5-4 TRBD1 CAWSDPNRGQNSPLHF TGTGCCTGGAGCGATCCCAACAGGGGGCAAAATTCACCCCTCCACTTT
TRBJ1-5 14 many TRBV24-1 TRBD1 CATSGGTENQPQHF TGTGCCACCAGTGGGGGGACAGAAAATCAGCCCCAGCATTTT
TRBJ1-1 15 few TRBV7-2 - CASSESGFSVTEAFF TGTGCCAGCAGCGAAAGCGGATTTTCGGTCACTGAAGCTTTCTTT
TRBJ1-6 13 few TRBV28 - CASSLRFGSPLHF TGTGCCAGCAGTTTACGTTTCGGGTCACCCCTCCACTTT
TRBJ1-5 14 many TRBV10-3 - CAITPGGVDQPQHF TGTGCCATCACCCCGGGGGGTGTAGATCAGCCCCAGCATTTT
TRBJ2-4 15 - TRBV10-1 TRBD1 CASSEIQGAKNIQYF TGCGCCAGCAGTGAAATACAGGGGGCCAAAAACATTCAGTACTTC
TRBJ2-7 14 many TRBV6-5 - CASSYYGGGREQYF TGTGCCAGCAGTTACTACGGGGGTGGTCGGGAGCAGTACTTC
TRBJ1-5 18 many TRBV2 TRBD1 CASSEARDRRYSNQPQHF TGTGCCAGCAGTGAAGCCAGGGACAGGCGATATAGCAATCAGCCCCAGCATTTT
TRBJ2-7 15 - TRBV2 - CASSQDRNIPYEQYF TGTGCCAGCAGCCAAGATCGGAACATTCCCTACGAGCAGTACTTC
TRBJ2-1 15 many TRBV2 - CASSVGQSSYNEQFF TGTGCCAGCAGCGTAGGACAGAGCTCCTACAATGAGCAGTTCTTC
TRBJ2-3 15 - TRBV20-1 TRBD2 CSARDIAGPADTQYF TGCAGTGCTAGAGATATAGCGGGACCGGCGGATACGCAGTATTTT
TRBJ2-5 13 - TRBV20-1 - CSARRQGGETQYF TGCAGTGCTAGGAGACAGGGAGGGGAGACCCAGTACTTC
TRBJ2-5 16 - TRBV9 TRBD1 CASSPWDSIKQETQYF TGTGCCAGCAGCCCCTGGGACAGCATAAAACAAGAGACCCAGTACTTC
TRBJ1-5 15 - TRBV10-3 - CAISGTSGGLETQHF TGTGCCATCAGTGGGACTAGCGGGGGACTTGAGACCCAGCATTTT
TRBJ2-3 16 - TRBV10-1 - CASSESGGPDTDTQYF TGCGCCAGCAGTGAGTCGGGGGGACCTGACACAGATACGCAGTATTTT
TRBJ2-1 16 - TRBV11-2 TRBD2 CASSPRASGSYNEQFF TGTGCCAGCAGCCCTCGGGCTAGCGGGAGTTACAATGAGCAGTTCTTC
TRBJ1-2 14 few TRBV25-1 - CASSEPGVDYGYTF TGTGCCAGCAGTGAACCAGGGGTTGACTATGGCTACACCTTC